The following is a T cell receptor (beta chain) sequence with its context. The CDR3 has 15 residues. The germline V and J ends were trimmed by 0 bases and 5 bases, with 15 bases remaining between them. Germline values: CDR1 SGHRS, CDR2 YFSETQ. This specimen belongs to a study of PD-L1 blockade in urothelial cancer. As for the study in general: Bladder-origin urothelial cancer in males described twenty-five of the 29 patients. Among blood samples, the median T cell count was roughly 150,000.

Urothelial carcinoma affected the patients, and it was locally advanced or metastatic. Method: immunoSEQ multiplex PCR; TCRdb's copy keeps in-frame clones and lacks some. This repertoire shows some 67,000 clones, 85% to 90% found once; its top ten account for approximately 3.5%. The TCR comes from a man aged 60 to 75 with urothelial cancer. The source was PBMCs, collected around atezolizumab (anti-PD-L1) treatment. This chain connects TRBV5-1 to TRBJ2-7, with D maybe TRBD1 (6 bases). CDR3 in DNA: TGCGCCAGCAGCTTGGCCTTACAGGGTCGTGACGAGCAGTACTTC. The encoded protein is CASSLALQGRDEQYF.